Below, 9 T cell receptor beta chains from the same sample are listed, as sequenced in a study of early T cells in non-severe SARS-CoV-2 infection. Each CDR3 protein gets one entry after TCRdb re-called the 5' RACE reads with MiXCR. The sample carries 55,000 to 65,000 distinct CDR3 sequences, 11% recorded once. The sample was whole blood. All receptors derive from an adult who was a healthcare worker with PCR-confirmed SARS-CoV-2 infection or an uninfected control (not recorded which).

This clonotype has a count of ten or more. The chain has TRBV10-1 and TRBJ1-5; no clear D. The germline CDR1 and CDR2 sequences are WNHNN and SYGVQD (reference sequence). The V end was cut by 2 bases, the J end by 4 bases, with 6 bases between. The CDR3 loop spans 13 amino acids. The CDR3 DNA is TGCGCCAGCAGTGAGAACTCTAATCAGCCCCAGCATTTT. Translated, it gives CASSENSNQPQHF.

This clonotype was counted ten times or more. This rearrangement joins TRBV30 to TRBJ2-7; D is possibly TRBD2 (6 bases). The germline V gene has CDR1 GTSNPN and CDR2 SVGIG (reference sequence). V was clipped by 3 bases and J by 7 bases, with 16 bases between them. The CDR3 totals 13 residues. The CDR3 DNA reads TGTGCCTGGAGATACGAACTCCGGGGGGAGCAGTACTTC. It specifies CAWRYELRGEQYF.

This clonotype was detected ten times or more. In DNA form, the CDR3 reads TGCAGTGCTAGTAACCGTTCAGTCTCCTACGAGCAGTACTTC. This translates into CSASNRSVSYEQYF. The V and J genes are TRBV20-1 and TRBJ2-7; D is unresolved. Germline CDR1 reads DFQATT; CDR2 reads SNEGSKA (reference sequence). This CDR3 comprises 14 residues. V was pared by 3 bases and J by 0 bases, with 12 bases between.

The J gene is TRBJ1-2, the V gene TRBV27; D remains unclear. The CDR3 covers 14 residues. V was shortened by 5 bases and J by 6 bases, with 16 bases between the two germline ends. Germline CDR1 and CDR2: MNHEY and SMNVEV (reference sequence). The CDR3 sequence: CASSLAGSQNGYTF. In DNA form, the CDR3 reads TGTGCCAGCAGTCTTGCTGGTTCGCAGAATGGCTACACCTTC.

The chain links TRBV2 to TRBJ2-7; D gene unclear. V was clipped by 8 bases and J by 4 bases, with 18 bases between them. The germline gives CDR1 SNHLY, CDR2 FYNNEI. The CDR3 length is 14 residues. The CDR3 here is CASSRPVLTYEQYF. CDR3 sequence (DNA): TGTGCCAGCTCCCGCCCCGTGTTAACGTACGAGCAGTACTTC.

This clonotype was observed at least ten times. V usage is TRBV7-8 and J usage is TRBJ2-3; 7 bases fit TRBD2. The germline V gene encodes CDR1 SGHVS and CDR2 FQNEAQ. After removal of 1 base from V and 0 bases from J, the junction contained 4 bases not matched to a gene. The CDR3 totals 16 residues. The CDR3 is CASSLELAVSTDTQYF. DNA for the CDR3: TGTGCCAGCAGCTTAGAGCTAGCGGTTAGCACAGATACGCAGTATTTT.

Worth noting for this clonotype: The conserved final phenylalanine or tryptophan is absent from the CDR3, which likely points to a read error. The DNA is left out, because the CDR3 cannot be placed on it with certainty; the CDR3 is given as TCRdb lists it. V is TRBV10-3 and J is TRBJ2-1. Ends included, the CDR3 has 12 residues. From germline, CDR1 is ENHRY and CDR2 SYGVKD. This chain's CDR3 is CAISERPTQEFS.

This clonotype occurred many times. CDR3 sequence: CASSATRDSLSLPYFF. DNA of the CDR3: TGTGCCAGCAGTGCGACCCGGGACAGCCTTTCCTTACCTTATTTCTTC. J is TRBJ2-1 and V is TRBV2, with 7 bases aligning to TRBD1. With 4 bases clipped from V and 16 bases from J, the junction kept 22 bases outside the gene matches. Germline loops: CDR1 SNHLY, CDR2 FYNNEI. The CDR3 sequence is 16 residues long.

This clonotype was found a few times. This rearrangement joins TRBV5-4 to TRBJ2-3, with D unclear. Germline V lookup: CDR1 SGHNT, CDR2 YYREEE (reference sequence). The CDR3 loop spans 17 amino acids. V lost 1 base and J 0 bases, leaving 15 bases between the germline ends. CDR3 sequence: CASSLSPYRASTDTQYF. The CDR3 DNA is TGTGCCAGCAGCTTGTCCCCCTACCGGGCTAGCACAGATACGCAGTATTTT.